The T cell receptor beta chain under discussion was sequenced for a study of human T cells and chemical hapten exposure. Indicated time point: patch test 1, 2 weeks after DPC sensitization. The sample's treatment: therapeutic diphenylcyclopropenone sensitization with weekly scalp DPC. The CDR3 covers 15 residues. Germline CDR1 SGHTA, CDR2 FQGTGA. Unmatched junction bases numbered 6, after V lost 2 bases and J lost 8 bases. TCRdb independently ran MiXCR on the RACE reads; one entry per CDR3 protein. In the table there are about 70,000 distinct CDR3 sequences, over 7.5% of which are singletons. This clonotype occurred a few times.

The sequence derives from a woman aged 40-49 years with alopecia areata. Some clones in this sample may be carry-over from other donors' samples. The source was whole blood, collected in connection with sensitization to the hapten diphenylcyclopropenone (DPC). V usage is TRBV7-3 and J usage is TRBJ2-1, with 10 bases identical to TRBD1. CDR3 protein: CASSLGGQGFDEQFF. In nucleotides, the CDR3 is TGTGCCAGCAGCTTAGGGGGACAGGGGTTCGATGAGCAGTTCTTC.